Listed here are 26 T cell receptor beta chains from one sample, sequenced in a study of a mutant IDH1 vaccine in newly diagnosed glioma. Specified time point: week 47, end of study. Each dose delivered 300 ug of mutant IDH1 20-mer peptide subcutaneously with imiquimod. Libraries were prepared by immunoSEQ multiplex PCR; TCRdb keeps only in-frame clonotypes and omits some of them. The sample carries about 54,000 clones, roughly four fifths recorded once. No antigen has been identified for these receptors. The starting material was PBMCs, obtained from a glioma patient whose treatment included an IDH1 peptide vaccine. The receptors stem from a woman aged 45-65 years with glioma.

The rearrangement links TRBV6-5 to TRBJ1-6; D not certain. The germline gives CDR1 MNHEY, CDR2 SVGAGI. This CDR3 comprises 16 residues. V was pared by 0 bases and J by 7 bases, with 13 bases between. CDR3 DNA: TGTGCCAGCAGTTACTCGGTCCGGACGGGGAATTCACCCCTCCACTTT. Protein: CASSYSVRTGNSPLHF.

This chain uses TRBV5-1 with TRBJ1-1; D remains unclear. Germline V lookup: CDR1 SGHRS, CDR2 YFSETQ. The CDR3 consists of 14 residues. V lost 3 bases, J lost 4 bases, and 13 bases lay in between. The CDR3: CASSSKSGTTEAFF. CDR3 DNA: TGCGCCAGCAGCTCAAAGAGTGGTACCACTGAAGCTTTCTTT.

The rearrangement joins TRBV5-1 to TRBJ2-2; 9 bases align to TRBD1. CDR3 size: 15 residues. V shed 4 bases, J shed 4 bases, and the junction held 5 bases outside the gene matches. Germline lookup yields CDR1 SGHRS and CDR2 YFSETQ. This chain's CDR3 is CASSQDRGPTGELFF. The CDR3 region has the DNA TGCGCCAGCAGCCAGGACAGGGGACCCACCGGGGAGCTGTTTTTT.

This sequence joins TRBV7-2 and TRBJ2-1; D remains unclear. Germline-derived CDR1 and CDR2 are SGHTA and FQGNSA. V shed 5 bases and J shed 7 bases, with 9 bases lying between them. This CDR3 is 12 amino acids long. The CDR3 DNA sequence: TGTGCCAGCAGCCCCGGGTGGAATGAGCAGTTCTTC. It encodes CASSPGWNEQFF.

This clone has more than one count but fewer than ten. The chain has TRBV7-9 and TRBJ2-7; D is unresolved. V was clipped by 0 bases and J by 0 bases, with 6 bases between them. CDR3 length: 14 amino acids. Per germline, CDR1 SEHNR and CDR2 FQNEAQ (reference sequence). CDR3 DNA: TGTGCCAGCAGCTTAGCGAGGACCTCCTACGAGCAGTACTTC. This encodes CASSLARTSYEQYF.

The rearrangement links TRBV29-1 to TRBJ2-1; the match to TRBD1 covers 8 bases. This CDR3 has 15 amino acids. Per germline, CDR1 SQVTM and CDR2 ANQGSEA. With V trimmed by 6 bases and J by 2 bases, 9 bases remained unmatched. DNA of the CDR3: TGCAGCGTCCTGACAGGGGCACTCCCCTACAATGAGCAGTTCTTC. Its protein product is CSVLTGALPYNEQFF.

This chain connects TRBV19 to TRBJ1-3; 7 bases fit TRBD1. Germline CDR1 reads LNHDA; CDR2 reads SQIVND (reference sequence). V dropped 5 bases and J dropped 0; count of bases not matched to a gene: 16. This CDR3 is built from 19 residues. The CDR3 here is CASSPHSPGQLNSGNTIYF. CDR3 bases: TGTGCCAGTAGTCCTCATTCACCGGGACAGTTGAACTCTGGAAACACCATATATTTT.

This clone is medium-sized. The same CDR3 arises from other DNA sequences in this sample as well. V usage is TRBV9 and J usage is TRBJ1-1; D is unclear. The germline CDR1 and CDR2 sequences are SGDLS and YYNGEE. The V and J ends lost 0 bases and 0 bases respectively, with 6 bases between them. The CDR3 is 14 residues long. The CDR3 DNA sequence: TGTGCCAGCAGCGTAGGGTCCATGAACACTGAAGCTTTCTTT. Translating it yields CASSVGSMNTEAFF.

The V call is TRBV10-3, the J call TRBJ2-6; D may be TRBD2 (5 bases). This CDR3 spans 16 amino acids. The germline CDR1 and CDR2 sequences are ENHRY and SYGVKD. Deletions cut 0 bases from V and 2 bases from J, with 8 bases between. DNA of the CDR3: TGTGCCATCAGTGAGTCGGAGGCAACTGGGGCCAACGTCCTGACTTTC. Protein sequence: CAISESEATGANVLTF.

This chain links TRBV29-1 with TRBJ1-6; TRBD1 is a possible D gene (5 bases). The V end was cut by 7 bases, the J end by 9 bases, with 16 bases between. Germline values: CDR1 SQVTM, CDR2 ANQGSEA. This CDR3 region has 13 residues. The CDR3 region is CSGSRGYGSPLHF. CDR3 sequence (DNA): TGCAGCGGGAGTCGGGGGTACGGTTCACCCCTCCACTTT.

V and J are TRBV7-2 and TRBJ2-7; 11 bases map to TRBD2. V lost 2 bases to trimming and J lost 1 base; unmatched junction nucleotides: 1. Per the germline V gene, CDR1 is SGHTA and CDR2 is FQGNSA. This CDR3 spans 15 amino acids. The CDR3, as DNA: TGTGCCAGCAGCTTACTAGCGGGGGGATCCTACGAGCAGTACTTC. Translation: CASSLLAGGSYEQYF.

Written as DNA, the CDR3 is TGTGCCAGCAGTGAAGGAACAGGGGCGACAGATACGCAGTATTTT. Residues: CASSEGTGATDTQYF. The chain links TRBV2 to TRBJ2-3; 7 nucleotides agree with TRBD1. Germline V gene lookup returns CDR1 SNHLY and CDR2 FYNNEI. V lost 1 base, J lost 3 bases, and 4 bases stayed unmatched. CDR3 size: 15 residues. Filled out from reference TRBV2 and TRBJ2-3, the complete variable domain reads EPEVTQTPSHQVTQMGQEVILRCVPISNHLYFYWYRQILGQKVEFLVSFYNNEISEKSEIFDDQFSVERPDGSNFTLKIRSTKLEDSAMYFCASSEGTGATDTQYFGPGTRLTVL.

This clone turned up a few times. The rearrangement links TRBV30 to TRBJ1-1; D ambiguous. Trimming took 3 bases from V and 1 from J, leaving 9 bases between them. The length of the CDR3 is 13 residues. The germline V gene has CDR1 GTSNPN and CDR2 SVGIG (reference sequence). Here the CDR3 reads CAWSLDGNTEAFF. CDR3 sequence (DNA): TGTGCCTGGAGCTTGGACGGGAACACTGAAGCTTTCTTT. The full variable domain, its missing parts supplied by reference TRBV30 and TRBJ1-1, is SQTIHQWPATLVQPVGSPLSLECTVEGTSNPNLYWYRQAAGRGLQLLFYSVGIGQISSEVPQNLSASRPQDRQFILSSKKLLLSDSGFYLCAWSLDGNTEAFFGQGTRLTVV.

The V and J genes are TRBV5-1 and TRBJ2-2; D uncertain. Germline CDR1 and CDR2: SGHRS and YFSETQ. This CDR3 spans 12 amino acids. Trimming shortened V by 4 bases and J by 6 bases, and 7 bases separated the two germline ends. The CDR3 reads CASSKDSGELFF. Here the CDR3 DNA reads TGCGCCAGCAGCAAGGATTCCGGGGAGCTGTTTTTT.

This clone was detected a few times. V is TRBV9 and J is TRBJ1-1; TRBD1 might be the D (5 bases). There are 14 residues in the CDR3. Between the trimmed V and J ends, which lost 3 bases and 1 base, there was a span of 10 bases. Germline V gene sequence: CDR1 SGDLS, CDR2 YYNGEE. The CDR3 here is CASSGGTGNTEAFF. CDR3 nucleotides: TGTGCCAGCAGCGGGGGGACGGGGAACACTGAAGCTTTCTTT.

The rearrangement joins TRBV5-4 to TRBJ2-5, with D perhaps TRBD2 (6 bases). This CDR3 comprises 13 residues. Per the germline V gene, CDR1 is SGHNT and CDR2 is YYREEE (reference sequence). V lost 3 bases to trimming and J lost 4 bases, with 10 bases between them. The chain's CDR3 is CASSSGGGETQYF. As DNA, the CDR3 is TGTGCCAGCAGCTCCGGGGGAGGAGAGACCCAGTACTTC.

The V and J genes are TRBV19 and TRBJ2-7; D gene uncertain. The CDR3 is 13 residues long. With 1 base removed from V and 0 bases from J, the gap between germline ends came to 4 bases. Germline V lookup: CDR1 LNHDA, CDR2 SQIVND (reference sequence). The DNA for the CDR3 is TGTGCCAGTAGTATAGCGGTCTCCTACGAGCAGTACTTC. Protein sequence: CASSIAVSYEQYF.

The rearrangement links TRBV10-3 to TRBJ2-6; tentatively, D is TRBD1 (5 bases). CDR1 and CDR2 (germline): ENHRY, SYGVKD. CDR3 length equals 14 residues. Trimming left V 11 bases short and J 4 bases short, with 15 bases between. CDR3 residues: CAHLQGEGANVLTF. The CDR3 bases are TGTGCCCACCTTCAAGGGGAAGGGGCCAACGTCCTGACTTTC.

This clone has just one count. The V and J genes are TRBV5-1 and TRBJ2-3, with TRBD1 matching 10 bases. The CDR3 has 14 amino acids. CDR1 SGHRS and CDR2 YFSETQ come from the germline V gene. With 7 bases clipped from V and 4 bases from J, the junction kept 6 bases outside the gene matches. DNA of the CDR3: TGCGCCAGCTGCCGGGACAGGGGATCAGATACGCAGTATTTT. It yields the protein CASCRDRGSDTQYF.

The rearrangement uses TRBV5-6 and TRBJ1-4, with D unresolved. This CDR3 comprises 14 residues. V lost 1 base to trimming and J lost 0 bases, with 4 bases between them. Looked up from germline, CDR1 is SGHDT and CDR2 is YYEEEE. CDR3 residues: CASSLTPTNEKLFF. The CDR3 nucleotides read TGTGCCAGCAGCTTGACACCAACTAATGAAAAACTGTTTTTT.

This clone was seen only a few times. V usage is TRBV4-1 and J usage is TRBJ1-1; 7 nucleotides agree with TRBD1. The J segment lost 6 bases and the V segment lost 3 bases, leaving 7 bases of the junction unmatched. The length of the CDR3 is 14 residues. The germline gives CDR1 MGHRA, CDR2 YSYEKL. The CDR3, as DNA: TGCGCCAGCAGCCAGGGACAGTCAAGCCCTGAAGCTTTCTTT. Amino acids: CASSQGQSSPEAFF.

The chain links TRBV11-1 to TRBJ2-6, with D perhaps matching TRBD1 (5 bases). Germline CDR1 SGHAT, CDR2 FQDESV (reference sequence). Between the trimmed V and J ends, which lost 7 bases and 4 bases, there was a span of 17 bases. The CDR3 consists of 16 residues. This CDR3 reads CASTQSYAGGANVLTF. CDR3 DNA: TGTGCCAGCACCCAATCCTACGCAGGGGGGGCCAACGTCCTGACTTTC.

The gene calls are TRBV12-5 and TRBJ1-5; no clear D. V dropped 4 bases and J dropped 6 bases, with 22 bases sitting between them. This CDR3 comprises 17 residues. Germline CDR1 LGHNT, CDR2 FRNRAP. DNA of the CDR3: TGTGCTAGTGGTTGGTACGGAGGTGCCTACGCACGTCAGCCCCAGCATTTT. Protein sequence: CASGWYGGAYARQPQHF. The full variable domain, completed using reference TRBV12-5 and TRBJ1-5, is DARVTQTPRHKVTEMGQEVTMRCQPILGHNTVFWYRQTMMQGLELLAYFRNRAPLDDSGMPKDRFSAEMPDATLATLKIQPSEPRDSAVYFCASGWYGGAYARQPQHFGDGTRLSIL.

This clone occurred once. The chain combines TRBV6-6 with TRBJ2-7; D is possibly TRBD2 (6 bases). V shed 6 bases and J shed 0 bases, with 6 bases lying between them. The CDR3 is 12 amino acids. Germline loops: CDR1 MNHNY, CDR2 SVGAGI (reference sequence). The CDR3 bases are TGTGCCAGCAGCGGGAGCTCCTACGAGCAGTACTTC. Encoded protein: CASSGSSYEQYF.

The chain is built from TRBV5-1 and TRBJ1-5; no clear D. The germline V gene has CDR1 SGHRS and CDR2 YFSETQ. The V and J ends lost 2 bases and 2 bases respectively, with 5 bases between them. The CDR3 is 13 residues long. The CDR3 DNA sequence: TGCGCCAGCAGCTTATCGGGCAATCAGCCCCAGCATTTT. Its translation: CASSLSGNQPQHF.

The rearrangement links TRBV19 to TRBJ1-5; possibly TRBD1 for D (5 bases). From germline, CDR1 is LNHDA and CDR2 SQIVND (reference sequence). The length of the CDR3 is 16 residues. V was shortened by 7 bases and J by 2 bases, with 18 bases between the two germline ends. This chain's CDR3 is CASKDRRGGGNQPQHF. CDR3 DNA sequence: TGTGCCAGTAAAGACCGAAGGGGTGGGGGCAATCAGCCCCAGCATTTT.